This TCR beta chain was found in a study of shared clonotypes between healthy human individuals. Whole-study findings and limits: A reduction in generation probabilities was seen for non-shared clonotypes relative to those shared by all four donors.

This table comes from immunoSEQ multiplex PCR, and its TCRdb copy is limited to in-frame clones, with some not included. The repertoire holds roughly 1.4 million clones, with less than 99% as singletons. All participating donors were Caucasian adults from Nashville, Tennessee. Of note for this clone: The antigen remains unidentified.

Germline loops: CDR1 LGHNA, CDR2 YNFKEQ. V lost 0 bases to trimming and J lost 6 bases; unmatched junction nucleotides: 3. CDR3 size: 15 residues. The chain employs TRBV4-2 and TRBJ2-2, with 8 bases identical to TRBD2. This clonotype originated in a man aged 30 to 39 in good health. The source material was naive CD4+ T cells sorted from blood. Subset of the sample: CD45RA+ positively selected. For the CDR3, the DNA is TGTGCCAGCAGCCAAGATAGGACTAGCCCCGGGGAGCTGTTTTTT. It translates to CASSQDRTSPGELFF.